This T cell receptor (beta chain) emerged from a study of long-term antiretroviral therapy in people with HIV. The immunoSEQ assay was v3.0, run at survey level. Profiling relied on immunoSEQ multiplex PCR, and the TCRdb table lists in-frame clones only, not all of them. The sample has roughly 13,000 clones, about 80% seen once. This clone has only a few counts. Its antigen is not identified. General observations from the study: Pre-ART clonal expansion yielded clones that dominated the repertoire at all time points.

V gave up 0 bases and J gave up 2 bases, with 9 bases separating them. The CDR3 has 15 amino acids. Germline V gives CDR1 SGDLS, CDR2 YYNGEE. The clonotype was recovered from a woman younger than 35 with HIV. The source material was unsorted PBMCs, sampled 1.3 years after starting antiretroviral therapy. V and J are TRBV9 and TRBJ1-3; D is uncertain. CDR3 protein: CASSVEGRPGNTIYF. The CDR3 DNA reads TGTGCCAGCAGCGTAGAAGGTAGACCTGGAAACACCATATATTTT.